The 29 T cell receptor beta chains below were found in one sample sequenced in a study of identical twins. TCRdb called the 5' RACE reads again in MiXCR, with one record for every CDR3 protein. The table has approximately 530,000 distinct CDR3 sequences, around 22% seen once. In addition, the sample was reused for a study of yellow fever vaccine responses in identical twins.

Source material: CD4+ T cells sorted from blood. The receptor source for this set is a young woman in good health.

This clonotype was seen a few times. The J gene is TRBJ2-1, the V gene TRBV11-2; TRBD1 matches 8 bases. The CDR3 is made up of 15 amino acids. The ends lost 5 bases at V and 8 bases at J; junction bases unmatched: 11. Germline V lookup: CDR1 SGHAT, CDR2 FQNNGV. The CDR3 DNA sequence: TGTGCCAGCAGCCCCAGGGGGCCGGGAATCGATGAGCAGTTCTTC. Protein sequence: CASSPRGPGIDEQFF. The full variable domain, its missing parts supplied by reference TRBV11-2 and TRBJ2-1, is EAGVAQSPRYKIIEKRQSVAFWCNPISGHATLYWYQQILGQGPKLLIQFQNNGVVDDSQLPKDRFSAERLKGVDSTLKIQPAKLEDSAVYLCASSPRGPGIDEQFFGPGTRLTVL.

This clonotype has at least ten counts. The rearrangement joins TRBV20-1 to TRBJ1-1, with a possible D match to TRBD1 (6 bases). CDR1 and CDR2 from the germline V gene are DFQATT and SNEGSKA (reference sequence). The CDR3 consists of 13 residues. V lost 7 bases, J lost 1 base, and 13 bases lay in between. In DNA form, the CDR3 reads TGCAGTGAGCGCAGGGGTTCGAACACTGAAGCTTTCTTT. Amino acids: CSERRGSNTEAFF.

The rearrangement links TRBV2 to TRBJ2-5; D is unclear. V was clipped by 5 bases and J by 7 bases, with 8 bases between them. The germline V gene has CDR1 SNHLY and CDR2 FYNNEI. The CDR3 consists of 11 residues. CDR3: CASSTGGTQYF. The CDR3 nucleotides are TGTGCCAGCAGTACCGGCGGGACCCAGTACTTC.

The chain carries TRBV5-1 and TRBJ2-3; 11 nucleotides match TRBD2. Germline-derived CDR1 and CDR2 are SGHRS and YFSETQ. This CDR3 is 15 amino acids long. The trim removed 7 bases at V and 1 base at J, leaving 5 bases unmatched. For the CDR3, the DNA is TGCGCCAGCGGTCCGGGACTAGCGGGCACAGATACGCAGTATTTT. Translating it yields CASGPGLAGTDTQYF.

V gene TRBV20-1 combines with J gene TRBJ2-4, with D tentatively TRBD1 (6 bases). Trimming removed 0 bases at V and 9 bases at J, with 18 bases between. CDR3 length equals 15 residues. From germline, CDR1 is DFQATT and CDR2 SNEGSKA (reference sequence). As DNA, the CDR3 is TGCAGTGCTAGAGATGTTTCAGGGGCTGGCGGCATTCAGTACTTC. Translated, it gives CSARDVSGAGGIQYF.

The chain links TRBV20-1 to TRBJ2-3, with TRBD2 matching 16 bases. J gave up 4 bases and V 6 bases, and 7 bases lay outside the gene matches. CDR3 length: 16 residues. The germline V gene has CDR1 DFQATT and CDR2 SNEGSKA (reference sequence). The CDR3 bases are TGCAGTGCCGGGACTAGCGGGGGGGCCAGGTCAGATACGCAGTATTTT. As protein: CSAGTSGGARSDTQYF.

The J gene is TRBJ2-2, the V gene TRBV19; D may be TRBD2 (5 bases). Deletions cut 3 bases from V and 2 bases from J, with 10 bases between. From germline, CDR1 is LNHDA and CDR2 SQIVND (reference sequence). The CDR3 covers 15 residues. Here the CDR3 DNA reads TGTGCCAGTAGTATGAGGGCCAGTAACACCGGGGAGCTGTTTTTT. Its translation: CASSMRASNTGELFF. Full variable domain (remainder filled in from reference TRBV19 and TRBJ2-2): DGGITQSPKYLFRKEGQNVTLSCEQNLNHDAMYWYRQDPGQGLRLIYYSQIVNDFQKGDIAEGYSVSREKKESFPLTVTSAQKNPTAFYLCASSMRASNTGELFFGEGSRLTVL.

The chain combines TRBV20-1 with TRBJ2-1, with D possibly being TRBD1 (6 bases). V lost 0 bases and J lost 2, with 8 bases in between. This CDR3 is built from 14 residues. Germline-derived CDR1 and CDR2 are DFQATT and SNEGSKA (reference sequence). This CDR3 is CSARDRGPYNEQFF. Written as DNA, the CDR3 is TGCAGTGCTAGAGACAGGGGTCCCTACAATGAGCAGTTCTTC.

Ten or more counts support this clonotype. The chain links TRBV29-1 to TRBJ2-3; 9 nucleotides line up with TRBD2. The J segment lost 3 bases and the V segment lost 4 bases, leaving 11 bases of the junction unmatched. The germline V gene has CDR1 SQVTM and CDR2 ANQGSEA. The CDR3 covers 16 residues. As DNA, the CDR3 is TGCAGCGTTGGCCTACTAGCGGCGGGGGGGACAGATACGCAGTATTTT. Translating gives CSVGLLAAGGTDTQYF.

In nucleotides, the CDR3 is TGCGCCAGCAGCTTGCCGGGCGCCGAGCAGTACTTC. Translating gives CASSLPGAEQYF. The chain has TRBV5-1 and TRBJ2-7; the D is unclear. CDR3 size: 12 residues. CDR1 SGHRS and CDR2 YFSETQ come from the germline V gene. V was trimmed by 1 base and J by 6 bases, leaving 8 bases between them.

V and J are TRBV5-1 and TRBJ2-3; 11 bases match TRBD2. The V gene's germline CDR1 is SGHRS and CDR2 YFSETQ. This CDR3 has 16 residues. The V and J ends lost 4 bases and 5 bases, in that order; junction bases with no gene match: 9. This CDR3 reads CASSQPTSGARDTQYF. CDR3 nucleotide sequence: TGCGCCAGCAGCCAACCGACTAGCGGGGCCCGAGATACGCAGTATTTT. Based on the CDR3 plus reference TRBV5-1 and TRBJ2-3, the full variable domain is KAGVTQTPRYLIKTRGQQVTLSCSPISGHRSVSWYQQTPGQGLQFLFEYFSETQRNKGNFPGRFSGRQFSNSRSEMNVSTLELGDSALYLCASSQPTSGARDTQYFGPGTRLTVL.

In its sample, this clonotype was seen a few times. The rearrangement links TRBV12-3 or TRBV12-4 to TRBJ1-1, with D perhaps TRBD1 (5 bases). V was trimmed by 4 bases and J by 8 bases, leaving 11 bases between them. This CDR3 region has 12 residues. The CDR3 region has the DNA TGTGCCAGCAGTTGGAACAGGCCAGAAGCTTTCTTT. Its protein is CASSWNRPEAFF.

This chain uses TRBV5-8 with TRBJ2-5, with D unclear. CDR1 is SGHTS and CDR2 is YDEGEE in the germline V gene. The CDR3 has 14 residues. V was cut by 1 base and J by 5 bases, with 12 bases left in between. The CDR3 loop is CASSLSGIRETQYF. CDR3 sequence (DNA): TGTGCCAGCAGCTTGTCTGGGATACGGGAGACCCAGTACTTC.

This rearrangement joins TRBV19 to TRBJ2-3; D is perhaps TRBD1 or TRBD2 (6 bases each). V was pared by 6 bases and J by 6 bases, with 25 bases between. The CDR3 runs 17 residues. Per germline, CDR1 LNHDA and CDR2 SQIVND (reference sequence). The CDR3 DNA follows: TGTGCCAGTAGCACGCCAGCCCTCGGGGGACACATGGATACGCAGTATTTT. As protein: CASSTPALGGHMDTQYF. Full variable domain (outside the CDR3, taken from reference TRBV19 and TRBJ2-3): DGGITQSPKYLFRKEGQNVTLSCEQNLNHDAMYWYRQDPGQGLRLIYYSQIVNDFQKGDIAEGYSVSREKKESFPLTVTSAQKNPTAFYLCASSTPALGGHMDTQYFGPGTRLTVL.

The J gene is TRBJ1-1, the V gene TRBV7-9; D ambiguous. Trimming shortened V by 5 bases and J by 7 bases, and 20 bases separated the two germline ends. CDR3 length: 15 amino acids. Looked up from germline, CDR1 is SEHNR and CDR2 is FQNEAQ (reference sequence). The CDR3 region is CASSPVFGGEIEAFF. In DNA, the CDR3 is TGTGCCAGCAGCCCAGTATTCGGCGGGGAAATTGAAGCTTTCTTT.

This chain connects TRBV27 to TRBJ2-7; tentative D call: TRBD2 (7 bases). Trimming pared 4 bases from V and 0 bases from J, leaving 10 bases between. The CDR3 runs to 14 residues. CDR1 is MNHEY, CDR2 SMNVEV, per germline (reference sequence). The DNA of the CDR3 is TGTGCCAGCAGTTGGGGGGGGCTCTCCTACGAGCAGTACGTC. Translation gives CASSWGGLSYEQYV.

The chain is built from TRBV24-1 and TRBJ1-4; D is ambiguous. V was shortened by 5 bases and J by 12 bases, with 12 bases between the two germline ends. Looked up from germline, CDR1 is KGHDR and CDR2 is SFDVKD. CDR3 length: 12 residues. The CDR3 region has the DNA TGTGCCACCAGTGTTCGAGGCGAGCAACTGTTTTTT. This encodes CATSVRGEQLFF.

Here the CDR3 reads CASSDTASGPQHF. The DNA for the CDR3 is TGCGCCAGCAGTGACACGGCAAGTGGGCCCCAGCATTTT. The chain couples TRBV10-2 to TRBJ1-5; D not certain. The CDR3 extends over 13 amino acids. The V end was cut by 3 bases, the J end by 9 bases, with 12 bases between. Germline lookup yields CDR1 WSHSY and CDR2 SAAADI.

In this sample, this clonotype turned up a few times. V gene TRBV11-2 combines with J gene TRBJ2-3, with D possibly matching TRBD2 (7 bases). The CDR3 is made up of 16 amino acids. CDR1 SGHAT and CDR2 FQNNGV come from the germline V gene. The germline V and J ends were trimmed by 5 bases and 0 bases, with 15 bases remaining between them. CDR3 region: CASSTRGGLSTDTQYF. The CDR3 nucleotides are TGTGCCAGCAGCACAAGGGGGGGGCTTAGCACAGATACGCAGTATTTT.

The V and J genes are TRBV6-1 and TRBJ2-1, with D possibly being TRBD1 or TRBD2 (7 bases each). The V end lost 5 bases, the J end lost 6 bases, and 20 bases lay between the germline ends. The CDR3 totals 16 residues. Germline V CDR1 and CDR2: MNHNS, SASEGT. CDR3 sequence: CASSPGGTASPNEQFF. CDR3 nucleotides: TGTGCCAGCAGTCCCGGGGGGACAGCTTCCCCCAATGAGCAGTTCTTC.

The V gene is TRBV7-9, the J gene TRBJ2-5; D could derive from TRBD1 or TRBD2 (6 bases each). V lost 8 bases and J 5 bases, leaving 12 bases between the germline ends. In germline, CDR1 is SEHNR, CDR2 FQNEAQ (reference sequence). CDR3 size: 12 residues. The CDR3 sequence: CASGFGGETQYF. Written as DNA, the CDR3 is TGTGCCAGCGGGTTCGGGGGCGAGACCCAGTACTTC. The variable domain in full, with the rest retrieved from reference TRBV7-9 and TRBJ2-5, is DTGVSQNPRHKITKRGQNVTFRCDPISEHNRLYWYRQTLGQGPEFLTYFQNEAQLEKSRLLSDRFSAERPKGSFSTLEIQRTEQGDSAMYLCASGFGGETQYFGPGTRLLVL.

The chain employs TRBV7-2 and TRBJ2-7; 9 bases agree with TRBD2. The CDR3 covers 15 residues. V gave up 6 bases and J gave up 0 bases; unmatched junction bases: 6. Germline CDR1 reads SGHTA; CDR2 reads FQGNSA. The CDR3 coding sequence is TGTGCCAGCAGTCTCAGCGGGGGGCCCTCCTACGAGCAGTACGTC. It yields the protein CASSLSGGPSYEQYV.

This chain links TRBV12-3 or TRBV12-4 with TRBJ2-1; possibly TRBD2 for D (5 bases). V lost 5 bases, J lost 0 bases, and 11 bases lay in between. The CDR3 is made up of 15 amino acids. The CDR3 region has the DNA TGTGCCAGCAGTCCGTATACTAGCTCCTACAATGAGCAGTTCTTC. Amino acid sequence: CASSPYTSSYNEQFF.

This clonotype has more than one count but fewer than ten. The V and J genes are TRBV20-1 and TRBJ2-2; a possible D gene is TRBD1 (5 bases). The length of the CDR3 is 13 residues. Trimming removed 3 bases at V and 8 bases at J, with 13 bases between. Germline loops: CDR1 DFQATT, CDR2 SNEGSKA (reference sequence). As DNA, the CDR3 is TGCAGTGCTAGTCGCCCAGGGTTTGGGGAGCTGTTTTTT. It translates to CSASRPGFGELFF.

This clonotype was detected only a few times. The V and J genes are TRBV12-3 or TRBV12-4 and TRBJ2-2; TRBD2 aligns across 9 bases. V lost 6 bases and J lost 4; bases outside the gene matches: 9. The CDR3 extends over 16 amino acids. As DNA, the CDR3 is TGTGCCAGCAGCCAAGTAGCGGGGGCCTTCACCGGGGAGCTGTTTTTT. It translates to CASSQVAGAFTGELFF.

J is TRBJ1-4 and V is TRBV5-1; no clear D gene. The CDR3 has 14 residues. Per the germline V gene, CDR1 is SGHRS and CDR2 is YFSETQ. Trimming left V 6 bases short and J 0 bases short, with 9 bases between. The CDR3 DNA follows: TGCGCCAGCAATTACGGTGCAACTAATGAAAAACTGTTTTTT. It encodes CASNYGATNEKLFF.

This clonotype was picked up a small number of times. The CDR3 DNA sequence: TGCGCCAGCAGCTCGGCTCGGGACCCACTAACGACCCAGTCTTATGGCTACACCTTC. Translation gives CASSSARDPLTTQSYGYTF. The chain combines TRBV5-1 with TRBJ1-2; possibly TRBD1 for D (5 bases). Trimming removed 3 bases at V and 5 bases at J, with 29 bases between. This CDR3 has 19 amino acids. Germline CDR1 SGHRS, CDR2 YFSETQ.

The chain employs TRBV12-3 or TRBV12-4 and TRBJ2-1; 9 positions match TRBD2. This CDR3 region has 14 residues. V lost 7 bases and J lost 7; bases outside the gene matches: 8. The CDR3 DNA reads TGTGCCAGCATAGAGCGCGGGGGGGCTAATGAGCAGTTCTTC. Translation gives CASIERGGANEQFF.

CDR3 DNA sequence: TGCGCCAGCAGCACCGGATCGAGCGGGGTGGAGACCCAGTACTTC. This gives the protein CASSTGSSGVETQYF. V usage is TRBV5-1 and J usage is TRBJ2-5; TRBD2 matches at 7 bases. Germline V gene lookup returns CDR1 SGHRS and CDR2 YFSETQ. Trimming took 4 bases from V and 5 from J; bases not matched to a gene: 11. The CDR3 has 15 amino acids.